This TCR beta chain appears in the sequencing data of a study of CD8+CD57+ T cells in acquired aplastic anemia. V dropped 1 base and J dropped 2 bases, with 10 bases sitting between them. Germline-derived CDR1 and CDR2 are DFQATT and SNEGSKA (reference sequence). The CDR3 runs to 14 residues. Selection for sequencing was limited to patients who had shown CD8+CD57+ cell expansion by flow cytometry. Profiling of TCR beta VDJ combinations and CDR3 sequences used genomic DNA as template. TCRdb redid the calling of the reads with MiXCR, one entry per CDR3 protein. The sample gives roughly 170,000 distinct CDR3 sequences, around 50% of which show up once; over 10% is in the top ten.

This receptor was identified in a human donor with aplastic anemia. Sequencing was performed on sorted CD4+, CD8+, or CD8+CD57+ T cells (not recorded which) from PBMCs. The chain combines TRBV20-1 with TRBJ2-3; D unresolved. The CDR3 region is CSARAHASTDTQYF. CDR3 sequence (DNA): TGCAGTGCTAGAGCTCACGCCTCCACAGATACGCAGTATTTT.